The TCR beta chain under discussion was sequenced for a study of breast tumors, draining lymph nodes, adjacent tissues. General study points: Luminal-like breast cancer showed significantly greater tumor-nontumor repertoire similarity than basal-like breast cancer did. Tumor TCR diversity was below lymph nodes but above nontumor tissue. That most tumor T cells come from lymph nodes remained unproven. Most tumor T cells seemingly derive from lymph node, then expand in tumor.

The sample holds many counts of this clonotype. Its antigen is currently unknown. In germline, CDR1 is MNHEY, CDR2 SVGAGI. The CDR3 is made up of 17 amino acids. With 6 bases removed from V and 0 bases from J, the gap between germline ends came to 19 bases. MiXCR, applied by TCRdb to the multiplex PCR reads, yields one record per CDR3 protein. The sample has approximately 130,000 distinct CDR3 sequences, around 20% seen once. Samples came from axillary lymph nodes draining the breast cancer. Sequenced: axillary lymph node tissue. The sequence came from a female donor with breast cancer. Some clones in this sample may be carry-over from other donors' samples. The V and J genes are TRBV6-5 and TRBJ2-3; D ambiguous. The DNA of the CDR3 is TGTGCCAGCAGCTCCGATACTACGCAATATAGCACAGATACGCAGTATTTT. Translated: CASSSDTTQYSTDTQYF.